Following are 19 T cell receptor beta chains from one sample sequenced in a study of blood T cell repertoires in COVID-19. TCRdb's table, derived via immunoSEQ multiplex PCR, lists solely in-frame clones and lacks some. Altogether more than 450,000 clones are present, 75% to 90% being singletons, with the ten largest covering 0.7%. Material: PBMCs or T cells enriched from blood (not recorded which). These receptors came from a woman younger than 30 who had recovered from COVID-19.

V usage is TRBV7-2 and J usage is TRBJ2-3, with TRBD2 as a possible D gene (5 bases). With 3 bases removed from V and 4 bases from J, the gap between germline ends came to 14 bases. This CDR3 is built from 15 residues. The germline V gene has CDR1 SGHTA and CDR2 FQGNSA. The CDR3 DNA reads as TGTGCCAGCAGCTTGGTGGCGGGTAGTCCAGATACGCAGTATTTT. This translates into CASSLVAGSPDTQYF.

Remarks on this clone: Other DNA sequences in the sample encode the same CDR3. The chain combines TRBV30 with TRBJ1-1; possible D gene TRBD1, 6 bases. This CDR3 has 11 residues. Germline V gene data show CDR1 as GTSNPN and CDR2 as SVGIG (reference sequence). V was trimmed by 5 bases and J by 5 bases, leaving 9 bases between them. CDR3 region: CAWSRGTEAFF. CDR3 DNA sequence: TGTGCCTGGTCTAGGGGGACTGAAGCTTTCTTT. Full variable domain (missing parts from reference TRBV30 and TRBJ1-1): SQTIHQWPATLVQPVGSPLSLECTVEGTSNPNLYWYRQAAGRGLQLLFYSVGIGQISSEVPQNLSASRPQDRQFILSSKKLLLSDSGFYLCAWSRGTEAFFGQGTRLTVV.

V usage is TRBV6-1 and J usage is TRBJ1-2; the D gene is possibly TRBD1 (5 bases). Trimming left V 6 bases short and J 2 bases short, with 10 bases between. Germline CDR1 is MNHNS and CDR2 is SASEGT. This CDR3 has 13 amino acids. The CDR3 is CASSLQVNYGYTF. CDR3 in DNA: TGTGCCAGCAGCCTACAGGTGAACTATGGCTACACCTTC.

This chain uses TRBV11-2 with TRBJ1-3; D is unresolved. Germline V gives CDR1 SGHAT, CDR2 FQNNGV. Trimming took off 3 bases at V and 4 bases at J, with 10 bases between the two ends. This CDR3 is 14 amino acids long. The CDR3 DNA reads TGTGCCAGCAGCTTGGGAGGATCCGGAAACACCATATATTTT. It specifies CASSLGGSGNTIYF. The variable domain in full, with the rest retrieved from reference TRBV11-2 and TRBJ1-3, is EAGVAQSPRYKIIEKRQSVAFWCNPISGHATLYWYQQILGQGPKLLIQFQNNGVVDDSQLPKDRFSAERLKGVDSTLKIQPAKLEDSAVYLCASSLGGSGNTIYFGEGSWLTVV.

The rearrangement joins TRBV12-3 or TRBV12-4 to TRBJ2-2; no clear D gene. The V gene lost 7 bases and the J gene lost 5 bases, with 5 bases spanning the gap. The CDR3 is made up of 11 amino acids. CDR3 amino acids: CASTVTGELFF. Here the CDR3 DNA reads TGTGCCAGCACCGTAACCGGGGAGCTGTTTTTT.

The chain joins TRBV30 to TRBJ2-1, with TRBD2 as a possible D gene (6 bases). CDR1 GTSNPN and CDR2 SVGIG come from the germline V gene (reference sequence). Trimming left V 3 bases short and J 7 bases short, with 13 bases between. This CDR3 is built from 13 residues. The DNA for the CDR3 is TGTGCCTGGAGGCCCGGGAGAGGGAATGAGCAGTTCTTC. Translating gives CAWRPGRGNEQFF.

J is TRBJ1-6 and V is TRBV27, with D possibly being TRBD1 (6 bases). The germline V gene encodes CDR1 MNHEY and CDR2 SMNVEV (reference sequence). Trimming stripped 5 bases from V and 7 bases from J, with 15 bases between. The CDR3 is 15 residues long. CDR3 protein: CASSPGQTLNSPLHF. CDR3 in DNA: TGTGCCAGCAGTCCCGGACAGACATTAAATTCACCCCTCCACTTT.

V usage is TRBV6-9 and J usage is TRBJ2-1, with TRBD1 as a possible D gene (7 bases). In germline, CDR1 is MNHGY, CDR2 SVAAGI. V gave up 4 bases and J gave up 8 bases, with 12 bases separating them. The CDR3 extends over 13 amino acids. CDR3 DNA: TGTGCCAGCAGTTTTGACAGGGACTATGAGCAGTTCTTC. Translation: CASSFDRDYEQFF.

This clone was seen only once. The CDR3 sequence is CSASPFNEQFF. CDR3 nucleotides: TGCAGTGCTAGTCCATTCAATGAGCAGTTCTTC. The chain has TRBV20-1 and TRBJ2-1, with D uncertain. Germline V lookup: CDR1 DFQATT, CDR2 SNEGSKA (reference sequence). The V and J ends lost 3 bases and 6 bases respectively, with 6 bases between them. The length of the CDR3 is 11 residues.

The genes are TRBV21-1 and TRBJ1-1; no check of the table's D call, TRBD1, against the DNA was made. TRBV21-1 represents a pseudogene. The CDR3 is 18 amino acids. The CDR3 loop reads CASSLPMTGLWWGTEAFF. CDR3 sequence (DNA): TGTGCCAGCAGCCTCCCGATGACAGGCCTCTGGTGGGGCACTGAAGCTTTCTTT.

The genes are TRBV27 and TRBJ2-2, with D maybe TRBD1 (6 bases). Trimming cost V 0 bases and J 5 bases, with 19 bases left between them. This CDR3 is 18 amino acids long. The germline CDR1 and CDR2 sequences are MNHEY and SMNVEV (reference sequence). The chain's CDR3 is CASSLSFGGASGTGELFF. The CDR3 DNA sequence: TGTGCCAGCAGTTTATCGTTTGGGGGCGCTTCGGGGACCGGGGAGCTGTTTTTT.

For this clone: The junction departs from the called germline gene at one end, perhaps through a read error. CDR3 sequence (DNA): TGTGCCAGCACCTTGGGAGCGACAGGGGGCGACTATGGCTACACCTTC. Translated, it gives CASTLGATGGDYGYTF. The J gene is TRBJ1-2, the V gene TRBV5-6, with 10 positions matching TRBD1. The length of the CDR3 is 16 residues. Germline V gives CDR1 SGHDT, CDR2 YYEEEE.

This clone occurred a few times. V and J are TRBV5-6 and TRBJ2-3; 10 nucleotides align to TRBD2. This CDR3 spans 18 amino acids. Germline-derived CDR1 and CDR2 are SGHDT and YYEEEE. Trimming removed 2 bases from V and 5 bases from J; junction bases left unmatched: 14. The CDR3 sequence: CASSFSGGAGGLGDTQYF. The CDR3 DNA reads TGTGCCAGCAGCTTCTCGGGCGGAGCGGGGGGGCTTGGAGATACGCAGTATTTT.

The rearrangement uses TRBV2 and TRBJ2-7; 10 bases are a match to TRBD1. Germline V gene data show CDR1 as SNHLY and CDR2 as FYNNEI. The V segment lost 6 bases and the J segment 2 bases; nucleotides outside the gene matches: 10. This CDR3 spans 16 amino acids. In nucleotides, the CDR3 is TGTGCCAGCAGCGTACCCGGGACAGGGGATCCCTACGAGCAGTACTTC. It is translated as CASSVPGTGDPYEQYF.

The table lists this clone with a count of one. DNA for the CDR3: TGTGCCAGCAGCTTGATGGGGCGGACTAGTAGTACCGGGGAGCTGTTTTTT. It is translated as CASSLMGRTSSTGELFF. This sequence joins TRBV5-5 and TRBJ2-2, with 7 bases lining up with TRBD2. The CDR3 covers 17 residues. The germline gives CDR1 SGHKS, CDR2 YYEKEE (reference sequence). J lost 5 bases, V lost 1 base, and 11 bases had no gene match.

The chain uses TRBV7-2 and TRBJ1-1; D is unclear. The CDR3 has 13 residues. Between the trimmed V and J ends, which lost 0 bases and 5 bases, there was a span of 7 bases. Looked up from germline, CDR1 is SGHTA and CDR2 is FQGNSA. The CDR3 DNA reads TGTGCCAGCAGCTTAGCCCCTTTGACTGAAGCTTTCTTT. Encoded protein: CASSLAPLTEAFF.

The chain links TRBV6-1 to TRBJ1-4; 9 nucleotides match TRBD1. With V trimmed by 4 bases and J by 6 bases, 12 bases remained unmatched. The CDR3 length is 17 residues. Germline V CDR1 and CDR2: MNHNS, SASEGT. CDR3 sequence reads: CASSGTFHRGQHEKLFF. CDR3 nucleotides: TGTGCCAGCAGTGGGACCTTTCACAGGGGGCAACATGAAAAACTGTTTTTT.

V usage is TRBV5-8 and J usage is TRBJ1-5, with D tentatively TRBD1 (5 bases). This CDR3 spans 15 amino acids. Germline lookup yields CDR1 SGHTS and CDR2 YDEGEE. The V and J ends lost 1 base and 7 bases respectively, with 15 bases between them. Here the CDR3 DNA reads TGTGCCAGCAGCTTGTGGGAAGGGGATGGACAGCCCCAGCATTTT. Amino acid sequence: CASSLWEGDGQPQHF.

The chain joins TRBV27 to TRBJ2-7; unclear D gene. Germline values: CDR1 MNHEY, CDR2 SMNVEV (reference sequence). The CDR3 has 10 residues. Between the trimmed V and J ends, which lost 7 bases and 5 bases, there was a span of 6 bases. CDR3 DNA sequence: TGTGCCAGCACCCCTAACGAGCAGTACTTC. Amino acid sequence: CASTPNEQYF.